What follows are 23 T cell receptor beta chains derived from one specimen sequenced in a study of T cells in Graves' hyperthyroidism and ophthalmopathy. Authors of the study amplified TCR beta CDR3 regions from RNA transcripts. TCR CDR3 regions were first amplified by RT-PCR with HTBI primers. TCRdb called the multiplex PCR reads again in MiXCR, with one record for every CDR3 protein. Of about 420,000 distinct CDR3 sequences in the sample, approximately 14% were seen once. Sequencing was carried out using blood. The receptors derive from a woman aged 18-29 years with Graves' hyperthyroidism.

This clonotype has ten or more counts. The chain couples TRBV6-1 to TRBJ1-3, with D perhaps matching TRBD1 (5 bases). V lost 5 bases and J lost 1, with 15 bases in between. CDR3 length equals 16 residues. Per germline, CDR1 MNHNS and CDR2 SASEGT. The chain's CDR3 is CASSSTGGTSGNTIYF. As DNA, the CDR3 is TGTGCCAGCAGTTCGACGGGGGGTACGTCTGGAAACACCATATATTTT.

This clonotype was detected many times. This CDR3 reads CASSLARTGIMQPQHF. CDR3 nucleotide sequence: TGTGCCAGCAGCTTAGCCAGGACAGGGATCATGCAGCCCCAGCATTTT. The rearrangement joins TRBV13 to TRBJ1-5; 8 bases line up with TRBD1. This CDR3 has 16 amino acids. CDR1 and CDR2 from the germline V gene are PRHDT and FYEKMQ (reference sequence). V lost 1 base, J lost 7 bases, and 9 bases stayed unmatched.

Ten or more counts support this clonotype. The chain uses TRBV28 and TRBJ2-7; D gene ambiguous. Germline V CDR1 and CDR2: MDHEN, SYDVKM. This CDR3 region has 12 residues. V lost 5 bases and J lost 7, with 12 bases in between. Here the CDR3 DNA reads TGTGCCAGCAGTGATCTAGTTGGAGAGCAGTACTTC. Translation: CASSDLVGEQYF.

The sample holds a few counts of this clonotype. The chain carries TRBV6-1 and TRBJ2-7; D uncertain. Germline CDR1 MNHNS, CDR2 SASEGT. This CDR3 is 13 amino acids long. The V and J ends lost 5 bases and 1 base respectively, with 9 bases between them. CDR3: CASSPDPSYEQYF. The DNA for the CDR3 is TGTGCCAGCAGTCCGGACCCATCCTACGAGCAGTACTTC.

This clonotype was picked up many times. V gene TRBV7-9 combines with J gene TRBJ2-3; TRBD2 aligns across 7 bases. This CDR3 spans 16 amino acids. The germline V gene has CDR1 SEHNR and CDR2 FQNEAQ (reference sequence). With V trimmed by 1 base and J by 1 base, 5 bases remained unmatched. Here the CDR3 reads CASSLGPAGGTDTQYF. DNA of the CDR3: TGTGCCAGCAGCTTAGGTCCCGCGGGAGGCACAGATACGCAGTATTTT.

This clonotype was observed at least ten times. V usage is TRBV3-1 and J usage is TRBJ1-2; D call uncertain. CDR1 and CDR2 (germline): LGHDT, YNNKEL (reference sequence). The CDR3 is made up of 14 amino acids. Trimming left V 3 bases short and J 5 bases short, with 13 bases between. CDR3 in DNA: TGTGCCAGCAGCCACCTAGGACGGGATTATGGCTACACCTTC. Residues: CASSHLGRDYGYTF.

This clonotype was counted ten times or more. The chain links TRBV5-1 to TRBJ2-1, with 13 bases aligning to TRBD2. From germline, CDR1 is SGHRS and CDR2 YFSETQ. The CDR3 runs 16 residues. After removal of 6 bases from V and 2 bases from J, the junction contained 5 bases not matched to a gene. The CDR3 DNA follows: TGCGCCAGCACCGGACTAGCGGGAGTTACCTACAATGAGCAGTTCTTC. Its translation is CASTGLAGVTYNEQFF.

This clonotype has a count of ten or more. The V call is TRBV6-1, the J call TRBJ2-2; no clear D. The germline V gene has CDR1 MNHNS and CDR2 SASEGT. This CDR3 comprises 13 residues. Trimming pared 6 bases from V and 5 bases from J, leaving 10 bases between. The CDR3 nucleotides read TGTGCCAGCAGGCCGACTCGGACCGGGGAGCTGTTTTTT. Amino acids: CASRPTRTGELFF.

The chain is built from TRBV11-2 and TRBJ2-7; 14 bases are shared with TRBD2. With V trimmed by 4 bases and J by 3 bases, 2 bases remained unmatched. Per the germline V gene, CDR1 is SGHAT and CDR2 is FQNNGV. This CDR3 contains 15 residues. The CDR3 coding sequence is TGTGCCAGCAGCTGGGGACTAGCGGGGGACTACGAGCAGTACTTC. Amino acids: CASSWGLAGDYEQYF.

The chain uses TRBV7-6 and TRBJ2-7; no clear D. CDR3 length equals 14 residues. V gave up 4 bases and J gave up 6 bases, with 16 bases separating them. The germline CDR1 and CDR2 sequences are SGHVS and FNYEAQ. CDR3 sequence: CASSSSLDVGEQYF. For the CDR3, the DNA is TGTGCCAGCAGCTCATCGCTGGACGTCGGCGAGCAGTACTTC.

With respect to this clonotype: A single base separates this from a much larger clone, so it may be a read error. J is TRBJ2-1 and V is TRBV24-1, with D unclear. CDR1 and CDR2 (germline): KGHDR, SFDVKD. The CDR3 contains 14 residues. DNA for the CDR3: TGTGCCACCAGTGGAGGTAAAGGTTACAATGAGCTGTTCTTC. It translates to CATSGGKGYNELFF.

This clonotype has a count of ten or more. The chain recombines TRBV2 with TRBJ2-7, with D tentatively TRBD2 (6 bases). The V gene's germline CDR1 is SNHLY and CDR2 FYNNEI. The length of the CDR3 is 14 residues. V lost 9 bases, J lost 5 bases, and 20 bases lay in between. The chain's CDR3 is CASCPAGLIHEQYF. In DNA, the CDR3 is TGTGCCAGTTGCCCCGCGGGGCTTATACACGAGCAGTACTTC.

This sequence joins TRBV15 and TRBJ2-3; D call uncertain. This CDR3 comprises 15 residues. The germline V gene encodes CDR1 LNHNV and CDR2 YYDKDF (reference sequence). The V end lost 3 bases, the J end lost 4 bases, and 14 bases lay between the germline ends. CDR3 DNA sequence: TGTGCCACCAGCAGGGGCTTGCATCGCGCAGATACGCAGTATTTT. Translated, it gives CATSRGLHRADTQYF.

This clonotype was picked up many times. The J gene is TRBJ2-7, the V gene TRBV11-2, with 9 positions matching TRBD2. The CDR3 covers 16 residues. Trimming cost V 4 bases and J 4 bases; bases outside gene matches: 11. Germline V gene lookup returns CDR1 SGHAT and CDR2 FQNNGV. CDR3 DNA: TGTGCCAGCAGCTCCATGAGCGGGGGGAAGGGGTACGAGCAGTACTTC. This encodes CASSSMSGGKGYEQYF.

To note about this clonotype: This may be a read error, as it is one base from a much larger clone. CDR3 loop: CASSLSGVNEKLLF. The CDR3 nucleotides are TGTGCCAGCAGTTTATCAGGCGTTAATGAAAAACTGCTTTTT. V is TRBV12-3 or TRBV12-4 and J is TRBJ1-4; D ambiguous. The CDR3 is 14 amino acids.

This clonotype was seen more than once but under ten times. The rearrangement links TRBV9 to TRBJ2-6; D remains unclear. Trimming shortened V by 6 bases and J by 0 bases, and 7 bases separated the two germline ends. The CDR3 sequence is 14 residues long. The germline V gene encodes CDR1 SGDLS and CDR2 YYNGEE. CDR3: CASTVGSGANVLTF. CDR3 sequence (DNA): TGTGCCAGCACTGTCGGCTCTGGGGCCAACGTCCTGACTTTC. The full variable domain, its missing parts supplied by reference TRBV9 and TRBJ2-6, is DSGVTQTPKHLITATGQRVTLRCSPRSGDLSVYWYQQSLDQGLQFLIQYYNGEERAKGNILERFSAQQFPDLHSELNLSSLELGDSALYFCASTVGSGANVLTFGAGSRLTVL.

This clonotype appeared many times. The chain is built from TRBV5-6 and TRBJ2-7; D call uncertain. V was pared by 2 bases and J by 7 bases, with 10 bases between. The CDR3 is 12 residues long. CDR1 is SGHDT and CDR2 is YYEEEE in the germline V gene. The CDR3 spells CASSLYGGEQYF. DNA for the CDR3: TGTGCCAGCAGCTTATACGGCGGTGAGCAGTACTTC.

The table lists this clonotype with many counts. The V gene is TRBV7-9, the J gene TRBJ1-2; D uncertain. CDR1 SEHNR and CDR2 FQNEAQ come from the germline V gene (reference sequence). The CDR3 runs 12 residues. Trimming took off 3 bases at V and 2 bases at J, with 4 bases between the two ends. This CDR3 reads CASSFDNYGYTF. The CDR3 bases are TGTGCCAGCAGCTTCGACAACTATGGCTACACCTTC.

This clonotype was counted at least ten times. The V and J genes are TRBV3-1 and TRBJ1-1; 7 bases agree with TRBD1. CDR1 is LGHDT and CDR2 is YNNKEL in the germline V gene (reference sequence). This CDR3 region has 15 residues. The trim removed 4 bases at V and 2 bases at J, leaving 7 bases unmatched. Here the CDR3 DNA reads TGTGCCAGCAGCCTACCGAGGGGGCCTAACACTGAAGCTTTCTTT. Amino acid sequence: CASSLPRGPNTEAFF. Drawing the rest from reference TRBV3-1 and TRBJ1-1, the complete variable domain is DTAVSQTPKYLVTQMGNDKSIKCEQNLGHDTMYWYKQDSKKFLKIMFSYNNKELIINETVPNRFSPKSPDKAHLNLHINSLELGDSAVYFCASSLPRGPNTEAFFGQGTRLTVV.

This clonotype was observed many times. The CDR3 coding sequence is TGCAGTGCTAGAGTTTCACTAGCGGGGCTAGACGGCGGGCAGTACTTC. As protein: CSARVSLAGLDGGQYF. The V call is TRBV20-1, the J call TRBJ2-7; 10 nucleotides align to TRBD2. Trimming removed 1 base from V and 9 bases from J; junction bases left unmatched: 15. The CDR3 has 16 amino acids. Germline CDR1 and CDR2: DFQATT and SNEGSKA (reference sequence).

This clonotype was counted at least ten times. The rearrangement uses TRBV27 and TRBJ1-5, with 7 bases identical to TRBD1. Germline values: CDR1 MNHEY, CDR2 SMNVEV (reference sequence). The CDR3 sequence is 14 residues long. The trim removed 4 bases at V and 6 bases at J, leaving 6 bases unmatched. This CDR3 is CASSSRGGGQPQHF. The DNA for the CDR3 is TGTGCCAGCAGTTCCAGGGGGGGAGGTCAGCCCCAGCATTTT.

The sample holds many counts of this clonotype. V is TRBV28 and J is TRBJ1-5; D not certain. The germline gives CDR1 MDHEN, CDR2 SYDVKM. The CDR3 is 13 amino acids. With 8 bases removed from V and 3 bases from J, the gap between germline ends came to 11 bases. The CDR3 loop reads CASGRRTNQPQHF. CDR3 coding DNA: TGTGCCAGCGGTAGACGTACCAATCAGCCCCAGCATTTT.

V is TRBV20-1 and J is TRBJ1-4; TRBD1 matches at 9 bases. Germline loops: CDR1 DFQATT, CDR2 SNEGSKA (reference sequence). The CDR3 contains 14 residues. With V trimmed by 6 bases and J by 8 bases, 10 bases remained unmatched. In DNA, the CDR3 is TGCAGTGCCCTACAGGGGGCGGGATGGGAAAAACTGTTTTTT. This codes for CSALQGAGWEKLFF.